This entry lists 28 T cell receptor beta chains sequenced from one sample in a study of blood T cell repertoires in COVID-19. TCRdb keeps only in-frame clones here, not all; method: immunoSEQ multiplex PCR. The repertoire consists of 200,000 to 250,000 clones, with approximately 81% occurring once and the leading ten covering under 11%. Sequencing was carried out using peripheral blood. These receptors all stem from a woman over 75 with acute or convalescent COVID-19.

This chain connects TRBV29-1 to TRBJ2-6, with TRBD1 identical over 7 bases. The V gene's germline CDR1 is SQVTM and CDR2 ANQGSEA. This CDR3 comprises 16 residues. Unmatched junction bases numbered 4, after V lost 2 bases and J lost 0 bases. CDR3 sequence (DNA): TGCAGCGTTGAATGGGACAGCCACTCTGGGGCCAACGTCCTGACTTTC. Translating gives CSVEWDSHSGANVLTF.

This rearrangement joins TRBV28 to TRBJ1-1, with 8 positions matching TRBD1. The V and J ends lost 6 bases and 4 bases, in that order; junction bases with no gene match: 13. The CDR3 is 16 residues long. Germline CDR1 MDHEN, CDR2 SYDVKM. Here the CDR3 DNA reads TGTGCCAGCAGCCCGTGGGTTGGCAGGGGGCGCACTGAAGCTTTCTTT. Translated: CASSPWVGRGRTEAFF.

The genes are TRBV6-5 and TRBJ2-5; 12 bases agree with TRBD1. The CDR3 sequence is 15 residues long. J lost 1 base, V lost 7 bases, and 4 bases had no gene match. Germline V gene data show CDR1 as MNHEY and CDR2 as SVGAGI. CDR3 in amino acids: CASNWDRGPQETQYF. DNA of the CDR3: TGTGCCAGCAATTGGGACAGGGGGCCCCAAGAGACCCAGTACTTC.

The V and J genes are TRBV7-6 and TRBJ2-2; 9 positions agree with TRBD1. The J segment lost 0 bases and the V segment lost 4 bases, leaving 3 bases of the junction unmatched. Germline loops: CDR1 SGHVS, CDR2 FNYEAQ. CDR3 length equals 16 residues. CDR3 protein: CASSSGQGTNTGELFF. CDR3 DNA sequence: TGTGCCAGCAGCTCGGGACAGGGTACGAACACCGGGGAGCTGTTTTTT.

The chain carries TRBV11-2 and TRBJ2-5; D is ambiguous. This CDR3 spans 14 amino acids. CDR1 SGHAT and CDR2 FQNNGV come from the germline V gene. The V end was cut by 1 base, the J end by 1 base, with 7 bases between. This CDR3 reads CASSLGSGQETQYF. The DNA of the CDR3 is TGTGCCAGCAGCTTAGGATCGGGCCAAGAGACCCAGTACTTC.

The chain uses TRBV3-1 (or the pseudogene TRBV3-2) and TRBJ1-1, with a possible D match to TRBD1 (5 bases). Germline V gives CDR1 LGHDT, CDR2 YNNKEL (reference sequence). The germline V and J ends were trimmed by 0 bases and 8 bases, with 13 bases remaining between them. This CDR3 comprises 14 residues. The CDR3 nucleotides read TGTGCCAGCAGCCAAGATGTAGGGCGGACAGAAGCTTTCTTT. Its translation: CASSQDVGRTEAFF.

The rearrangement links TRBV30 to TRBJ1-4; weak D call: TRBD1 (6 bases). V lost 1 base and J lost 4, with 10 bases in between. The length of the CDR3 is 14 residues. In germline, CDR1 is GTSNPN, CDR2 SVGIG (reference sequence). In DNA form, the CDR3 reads TGTGCCTGGAGTGCGGACAGACTTAATGAAAAACTGTTTTTT. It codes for CAWSADRLNEKLFF.

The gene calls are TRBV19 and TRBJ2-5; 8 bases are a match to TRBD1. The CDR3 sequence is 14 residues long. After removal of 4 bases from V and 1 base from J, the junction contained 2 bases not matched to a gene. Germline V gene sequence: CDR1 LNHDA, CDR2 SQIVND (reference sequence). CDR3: CASSTGTGQETQYF. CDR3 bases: TGTGCCAGTAGTACTGGGACAGGCCAAGAGACCCAGTACTTC. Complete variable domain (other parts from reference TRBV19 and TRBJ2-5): DGGITQSPKYLFRKEGQNVTLSCEQNLNHDAMYWYRQDPGQGLRLIYYSQIVNDFQKGDIAEGYSVSREKKESFPLTVTSAQKNPTAFYLCASSTGTGQETQYFGPGTRLLVL.

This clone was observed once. The CDR3 here is CATRTSGGIQRLNEQFF. The CDR3 region has the DNA TGTGCCACCAGGACTAGCGGGGGTATTCAAAGGCTCAATGAGCAGTTCTTC. J is TRBJ2-1 and V is TRBV10-3; TRBD2 agrees at 13 bases. The CDR3 has 17 residues. Germline CDR1 reads ENHRY; CDR2 reads SYGVKD. Losses at the gene ends were 10 bases for V and 6 bases for J; bases not matched to a gene: 15.

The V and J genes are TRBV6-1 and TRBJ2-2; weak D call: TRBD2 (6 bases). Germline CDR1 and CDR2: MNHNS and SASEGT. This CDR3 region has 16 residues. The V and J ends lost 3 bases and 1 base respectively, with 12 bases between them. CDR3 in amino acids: CASSEISGLNTGELFF. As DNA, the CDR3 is TGTGCCAGCAGTGAGATTAGCGGATTGAACACCGGGGAGCTGTTTTTT.

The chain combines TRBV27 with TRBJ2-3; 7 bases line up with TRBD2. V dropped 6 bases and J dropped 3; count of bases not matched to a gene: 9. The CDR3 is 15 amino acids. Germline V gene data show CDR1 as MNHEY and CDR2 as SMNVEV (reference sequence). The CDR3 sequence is CASRHPSGSTDTQYF. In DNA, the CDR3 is TGTGCCAGCAGACACCCTAGCGGATCTACAGATACGCAGTATTTT.

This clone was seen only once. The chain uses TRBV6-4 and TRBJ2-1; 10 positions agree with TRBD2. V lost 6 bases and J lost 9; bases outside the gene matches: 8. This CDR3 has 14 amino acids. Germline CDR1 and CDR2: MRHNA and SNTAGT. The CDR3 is CASRASGGASEQFF. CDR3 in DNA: TGTGCCAGCAGGGCCAGCGGGGGGGCTTCTGAGCAGTTCTTC.

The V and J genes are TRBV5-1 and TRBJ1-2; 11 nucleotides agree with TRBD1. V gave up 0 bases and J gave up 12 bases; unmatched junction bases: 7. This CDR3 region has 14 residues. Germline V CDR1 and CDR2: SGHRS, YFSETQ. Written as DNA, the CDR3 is TGCGCCAGCAGCTTGGCCCCGGGACAGGGGGAGGACACCTTC. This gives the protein CASSLAPGQGEDTF.

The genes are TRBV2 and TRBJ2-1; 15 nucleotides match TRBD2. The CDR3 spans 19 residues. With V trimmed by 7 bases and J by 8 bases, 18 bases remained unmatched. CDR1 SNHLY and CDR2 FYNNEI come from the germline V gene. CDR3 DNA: TGTGCCAGCATGTTAACCAGGACTAGCGGGAGGGTCTATCTCCATGAGCAGTTCTTC. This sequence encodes CASMLTRTSGRVYLHEQFF.

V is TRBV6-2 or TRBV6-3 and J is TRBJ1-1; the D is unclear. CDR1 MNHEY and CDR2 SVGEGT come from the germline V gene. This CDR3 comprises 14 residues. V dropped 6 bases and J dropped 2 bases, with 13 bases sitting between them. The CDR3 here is CASSTPVVNTEAFF. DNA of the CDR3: TGTGCCAGCAGCACCCCCGTAGTCAACACTGAAGCTTTCTTT.

The CDR3 DNA reads TGTGCCAGCAGCGTAGAGACAGGGCTCTCCTACGAGCAGTACTTC. The encoded protein is CASSVETGLSYEQYF. This sequence joins TRBV9 and TRBJ2-7; TRBD1 matches at 7 bases. The V and J ends lost 0 bases and 0 bases, in that order; junction bases with no gene match: 3. Germline CDR1 is SGDLS and CDR2 is YYNGEE. The CDR3 extends over 15 amino acids.

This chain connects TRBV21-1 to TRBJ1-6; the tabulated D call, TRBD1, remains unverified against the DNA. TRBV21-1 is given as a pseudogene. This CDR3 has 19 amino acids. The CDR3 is CASSIGTGLGNPIPSPLHF. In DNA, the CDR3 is TGTGCCAGCAGCATTGGGACAGGGCTTGGAAATCCTATACCATCACCCCTCCACTTT.

The CDR3 bases are TGTGCCATCAGTGAGGATCCGGGACAGGAAGCTTTCTTT. Translation gives CAISEDPGQEAFF. V gene TRBV10-3 combines with J gene TRBJ1-1; 7 nucleotides match TRBD1. The J segment lost 8 bases and the V segment lost 2 bases, leaving 5 bases of the junction unmatched. CDR3 length: 13 amino acids. Germline CDR1 is ENHRY and CDR2 is SYGVKD.

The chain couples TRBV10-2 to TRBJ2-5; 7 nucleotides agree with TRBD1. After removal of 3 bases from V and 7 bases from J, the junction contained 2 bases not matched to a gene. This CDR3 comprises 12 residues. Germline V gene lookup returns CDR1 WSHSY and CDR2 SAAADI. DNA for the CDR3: TGCGCCAGCAGTGAAAAGGGGGCGACCCAGTACTTC. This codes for CASSEKGATQYF.

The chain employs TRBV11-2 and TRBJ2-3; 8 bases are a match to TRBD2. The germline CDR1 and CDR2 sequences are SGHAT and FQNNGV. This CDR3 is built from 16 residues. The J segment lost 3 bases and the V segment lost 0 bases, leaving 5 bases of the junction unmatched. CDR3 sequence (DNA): TGTGCCAGCAGCTTAGATGCGGGAGGTGGTACAGATACGCAGTATTTT. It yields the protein CASSLDAGGGTDTQYF.

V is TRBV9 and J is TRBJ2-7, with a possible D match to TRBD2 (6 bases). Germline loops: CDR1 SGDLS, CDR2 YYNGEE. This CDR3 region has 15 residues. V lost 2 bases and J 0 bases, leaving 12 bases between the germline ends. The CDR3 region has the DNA TGTGCCAGCAGCGTTTCTAGCGAGAGCTCCTACGAGCAGTACTTC. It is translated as CASSVSSESSYEQYF.

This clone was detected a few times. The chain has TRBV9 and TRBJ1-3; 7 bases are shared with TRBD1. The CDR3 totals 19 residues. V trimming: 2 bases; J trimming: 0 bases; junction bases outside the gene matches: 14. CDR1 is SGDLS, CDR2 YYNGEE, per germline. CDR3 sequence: CASSVLLRDRPRSGNTIYF. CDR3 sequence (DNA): TGTGCCAGCAGCGTCCTACTAAGGGACAGACCGCGCTCTGGAAACACCATATATTTT.

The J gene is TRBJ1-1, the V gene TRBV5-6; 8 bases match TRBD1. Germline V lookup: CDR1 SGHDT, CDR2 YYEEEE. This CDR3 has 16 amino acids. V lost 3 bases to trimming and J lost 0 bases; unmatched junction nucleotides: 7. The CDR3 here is CASSYETGALNTEAFF. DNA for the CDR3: TGTGCCAGCAGCTACGAGACAGGGGCCCTGAACACTGAAGCTTTCTTT.

This chain's CDR3 is CASSGDRVVSPEAFF. CDR3 nucleotide sequence: TGTGCCAGCAGTGGGGACAGGGTGGTTTCTCCTGAAGCTTTCTTT. The chain uses TRBV2 and TRBJ1-1, with 9 nucleotides matching TRBD1. The V gene end was trimmed by 4 bases and the J gene end by 6 bases; junction bases not matched to a gene: 9. Germline V CDR1 and CDR2: SNHLY, FYNNEI. The CDR3 loop spans 15 amino acids.

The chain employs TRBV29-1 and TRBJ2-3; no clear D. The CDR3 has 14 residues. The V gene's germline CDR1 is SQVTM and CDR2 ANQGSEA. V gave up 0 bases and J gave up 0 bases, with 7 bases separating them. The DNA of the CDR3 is TGCAGCGTTGAAGAGGCCAGTAGCACAGATACGCAGTATTTT. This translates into CSVEEASSTDTQYF.

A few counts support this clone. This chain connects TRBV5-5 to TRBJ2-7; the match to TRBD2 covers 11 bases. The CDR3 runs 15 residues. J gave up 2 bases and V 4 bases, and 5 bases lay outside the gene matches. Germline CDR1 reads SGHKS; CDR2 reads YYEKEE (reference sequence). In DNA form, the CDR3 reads TGTGCCAGCAGCCAGGGACTAGCGGAACCCTACGAGCAGTACTTC. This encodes CASSQGLAEPYEQYF.

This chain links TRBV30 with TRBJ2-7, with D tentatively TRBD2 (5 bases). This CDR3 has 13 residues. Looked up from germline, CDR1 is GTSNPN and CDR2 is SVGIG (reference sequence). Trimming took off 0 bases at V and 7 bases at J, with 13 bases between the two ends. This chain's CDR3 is CAWSVRDTGEQYF. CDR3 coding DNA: TGTGCCTGGAGTGTACGGGATACGGGGGAGCAGTACTTC.

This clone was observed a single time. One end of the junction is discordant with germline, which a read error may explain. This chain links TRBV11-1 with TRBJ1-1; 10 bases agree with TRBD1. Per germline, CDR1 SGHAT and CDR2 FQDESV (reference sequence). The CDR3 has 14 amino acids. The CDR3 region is CVSSPTGGRTEAFF. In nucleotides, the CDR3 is TGTGTCAGCAGCCCGACAGGGGGCCGGACTGAAGCTTTCTTT.